This T cell receptor beta chain was retrieved from a study of cytomegalovirus exposure and HLA in healthy donors. General observations from the study: Upon later analysis, HLA-associated TCR beta chains proved more clonally expanded than other, equally common chains. Across donors, presence/absence analyses took sequencing depth to be roughly uniform. An analysis done earlier found most TCR beta V segments productive about 87% or about 30% of the time.

A multiplex PCR was run with 60 Vbeta primers and 13 Jbeta primers. Using immunoSEQ multiplex PCR, the repertoire was profiled, and TCRdb retains in-frame clones only, with some absent. The profile shows more than 85,000 clones, under 90% of them singletons. To note about this clone: Its antigen is not identified.

The source of this sequence is a woman in her twenties or thirties in good health and CMV-seronegative. Material: PBMCs.

The CDR3 region is CASSSPGLAGGWGTDTQYF. CDR3 nucleotides: TGTGCCAGCAGCTCACCGGGACTAGCGGGAGGCTGGGGCACAGATACGCAGTATTTT. The chain recombines TRBV7-9 with TRBJ2-3, with TRBD2 identical over 15 bases. Germline CDR1 reads SEHNR; CDR2 reads FQNEAQ (reference sequence). V dropped 4 bases and J dropped 1; count of bases not matched to a gene: 9. The CDR3 is 19 amino acids.